This T cell receptor (beta chain) was sequenced for a study of cytomegalovirus exposure and HLA in healthy donors. PCR involved 60 Vbeta and 13 Jbeta primers. Produced via immunoSEQ multiplex PCR; TCRdb's table is partial and in-frame only. The sample carries 120,000 or so clones, 60% to 85% recorded once. CDR3 length equals 15 residues. Trimming took 3 bases from V and 7 from J, leaving 16 bases between them. CDR1 is MNHNY, CDR2 SVGAGI, per germline (reference sequence). The chain combines TRBV6-6 with TRBJ2-1; D gene unclear. The sequence was obtained from a female donor in good health and CMV-seronegative. The sequenced sample was PBMCs. The CDR3 is CASSYVEFGWNEQFF. In DNA form, the CDR3 reads TGTGCCAGCAGTTATGTGGAGTTCGGTTGGAATGAGCAGTTCTTC.